The following is a T cell receptor beta chain sequence with its context. What it binds is unknown. The record originates from a study of cytomegalovirus exposure and HLA in healthy donors. The overall study: A subsequent analysis stated that the roughly 130 validation repertoires were run on the same platform as the 600 to 750 first-cohort repertoires.

The ends were cut back, 0 bases at V and 8 bases at J, with 8 bases in the middle. The CDR3 runs 13 residues. Germline V lookup: CDR1 SNHLY, CDR2 FYNNEI. Study conclusions and caveats: Cytomegalovirus-associated status was assigned to 150 to 200 TCR beta chains.

Assay: immunoSEQ multiplex PCR; the TCRdb copy retains only in-frame clones and omits some. Among some 75,000 clones listed, 95% to 96% were seen once. This clonotype originated in a woman aged 18-35 years in good health and CMV-seronegative. The sample comprised PBMCs. The J gene is TRBJ1-3, the V gene TRBV2; no clear D. CDR3 sequence: CASSEAHQDTIYF. The CDR3 DNA reads TGTGCCAGCAGTGAAGCGCATCAGGACACCATATATTTT. The entire variable domain, with the rest obtained from reference TRBV2 and TRBJ1-3, is as follows: EPEVTQTPSHQVTQMGQEVILRCVPISNHLYFYWYRQILGQKVEFLVSFYNNEISEKSEIFDDQFSVERPDGSNFTLKIRSTKLEDSAMYFCASSEAHQDTIYFGEGSWLTVV.